The next 20 T cell receptor beta chains were all read from a single sample in a study of cytotoxic CD8 clonotypes in ibrutinib-treated CLL. Some clones are missing from TCRdb's copy, which holds only in-frame ones; the method was immunoSEQ multiplex PCR. This sample yields 15,000 to 20,000 clones, of which over 70% are seen a single time; around 5% belongs to the top ten. The sample was PBMCs, taken before ibrutinib treatment. The receptors were gathered from a human donor with chronic lymphocytic leukemia.

The chain recombines TRBV19 with TRBJ1-3; a weak D match, TRBD1 (5 bases). Germline V gene data show CDR1 as LNHDA and CDR2 as SQIVND (reference sequence). The CDR3 has 15 amino acids. Trimming took off 7 bases at V and 2 bases at J, with 15 bases between the two ends. In nucleotides, the CDR3 is TGTGCCAGTACCGAATCCGGGACCCCTGGAAACACCATATATTTT. Protein sequence: CASTESGTPGNTIYF.

The chain couples TRBV5-1 to TRBJ1-2; weak D call: TRBD1 (5 bases). The CDR3 runs 19 residues. The V gene's germline CDR1 is SGHRS and CDR2 YFSETQ. Trimming pared 0 bases from V and 0 bases from J, leaving 21 bases between. DNA of the CDR3: TGCGCCAGCAGCTTGGGGGGACTTGGACTCCTCGAAGCTAACTATGGCTACACCTTC. It encodes CASSLGGLGLLEANYGYTF.

The chain couples TRBV30 to TRBJ1-1, with no clear D. Trimming removed 2 bases from V and 8 bases from J, with 9 bases in between. Germline V gene lookup returns CDR1 GTSNPN and CDR2 SVGIG (reference sequence). The CDR3 is made up of 11 amino acids. CDR3 protein: CAWSLGPEAFF. The CDR3 nucleotides are TGTGCCTGGAGTTTAGGACCCGAAGCTTTCTTT.

This clone has only a few counts. The J gene is TRBJ1-1, the V gene TRBV7-2, with no clear D. Per germline, CDR1 SGHTA and CDR2 FQGNSA. Trimming took 2 bases from V and 0 from J, leaving 13 bases between them. CDR3 length equals 16 residues. CDR3 nucleotide sequence: TGTGCCAGCAGCTTATTCATTGGGGATATGAACACTGAAGCTTTCTTT. It translates to CASSLFIGDMNTEAFF.

The CDR3: CASSQDQRQGAQHF. CDR3 DNA sequence: TGCGCCAGCAGCCAAGATCAACGGCAGGGAGCCCAGCATTTT. This chain connects TRBV4-1 to TRBJ1-5, with D perhaps matching TRBD1 (5 bases). Trimming took 0 bases from V and 11 from J, leaving 14 bases between them. The CDR3 consists of 14 residues. Germline V gene sequence: CDR1 MGHRA, CDR2 YSYEKL.

This clone was counted only a few times. CDR3 sequence reads: CASSGWQGGYGYTF. CDR3 DNA sequence: TGTGCCAGCAGTGGGTGGCAGGGCGGGTATGGCTACACCTTC. The rearrangement joins TRBV6-5 to TRBJ1-2; D is possibly TRBD1 (5 bases). This CDR3 has 14 amino acids. CDR1 MNHEY and CDR2 SVGAGI come from the germline V gene. The V gene lost 5 bases and the J gene lost 5 bases, with 15 bases spanning the gap.

This rearrangement joins TRBV12-5 to TRBJ1-6; D is perhaps TRBD1 (5 bases). CDR3 size: 20 residues. Trimming left V 1 base short and J 0 bases short, with 19 bases between. CDR1 and CDR2 (germline): LGHNT, FRNRAP. Here the CDR3 DNA reads TGTGCTAGTGGTTTGGACGGGGGATACCACAGGAGCTCCTATAATTCACCCCTCCACTTT. Its protein is CASGLDGGYHRSSYNSPLHF.

The J gene is TRBJ1-2, the V gene TRBV4-3; the D gene is possibly TRBD1 (6 bases). Germline V gene data show CDR1 as LGHNA and CDR2 as YSLEER. The CDR3 is made up of 14 amino acids. V gave up 3 bases and J gave up 8 bases, with 16 bases separating them. The CDR3 DNA is TGCGCCAGCAGCCAGTGGGGGGCAGGAGTAGGCTACACCTTC. Translating it yields CASSQWGAGVGYTF.

The J gene is TRBJ2-3, the V gene TRBV5-4; 11 nucleotides align to TRBD2. The CDR3 extends over 15 amino acids. The junction had 5 bases not matched to a gene; V was cut back by 3 bases and J by 5 bases. Germline V gene lookup returns CDR1 SGHNT and CDR2 YYREEE (reference sequence). This CDR3 reads CASSYTSGGLDTQYF. DNA for the CDR3: TGTGCCAGCAGCTACACTAGCGGGGGTTTAGATACGCAGTATTTT.

In its sample, this clone was seen once. The junction and the germline gene differ at one end; a read error may be behind it. The chain employs TRBV11-2 and TRBJ2-2, with 11 bases identical to TRBD2. CDR3 size: 15 residues. CDR1 is SGHAT and CDR2 is FQNNGV in the germline V gene. The CDR3 is CASSLVAGGTGELFF. The CDR3 coding sequence is TGTGCCAGCAGCTTAGTAGCGGGGGGGACCGGTGAGCTGTTTTTT.

This rearrangement joins TRBV5-4 to TRBJ2-7; 7 positions match TRBD1. Germline V CDR1 and CDR2: SGHNT, YYREEE (reference sequence). The junction had 3 bases not matched to a gene; V was cut back by 0 bases and J by 0 bases. The CDR3 extends over 15 amino acids. CDR3 coding DNA: TGTGCCAGCAGCTTGGCGGGACAGAGCTCCTACGAGCAGTACTTC. Protein sequence: CASSLAGQSSYEQYF.

The rearrangement joins TRBV9 to TRBJ2-3, with no clear D. The CDR3 totals 13 residues. With 4 bases removed from V and 3 bases from J, the gap between germline ends came to 9 bases. CDR1 and CDR2 (germline): SGDLS, YYNGEE. The CDR3 region has the DNA TGTGCCAGCAGCCCCCCCTTAACAGATACGCAGTATTTT. This gives the protein CASSPPLTDTQYF.

V and J are TRBV18 and TRBJ1-5, with a weak D call TRBD1 (6 bases). V was cut by 2 bases and J by 5 bases, with 13 bases left in between. Germline V gene lookup returns CDR1 KGHSH and CDR2 LQKENI. The CDR3 has 15 residues. The CDR3 DNA reads as TGTGCCAGCTCACCAAGAGGCAGGGGTGATCAGCCCCAGCATTTT. It yields the protein CASSPRGRGDQPQHF.

This chain uses TRBV7-9 with TRBJ2-5, with 8 positions matching TRBD1. CDR3 length equals 17 residues. Per the germline V gene, CDR1 is SEHNR and CDR2 is FQNEAQ (reference sequence). Germline trimming cut 1 base from V and 5 bases from J; bases unmatched to any gene: 12. Here the CDR3 DNA reads TGTGCCAGCAGCTTAGGAGGTGCAGGGGGCCCTGACGAGACCCAGTACTTC. Its translation: CASSLGGAGGPDETQYF.

This clone was detected only a few times. J is TRBJ1-2 and V is TRBV7-2, with D perhaps TRBD1 (5 bases). Germline CDR1 and CDR2: SGHTA and FQGNSA. CDR3 length: 14 amino acids. V was pared by 5 bases and J by 2 bases, with 12 bases between. CDR3 protein: CASSPQQENYGYTF. The CDR3 region has the DNA TGTGCCAGCAGCCCGCAACAGGAGAACTATGGCTACACCTTC.

This clone was observed a handful of times. The chain carries TRBV19 and TRBJ1-1; D is unclear. V was pared by 6 bases and J by 1 base, with 15 bases between. CDR1 LNHDA and CDR2 SQIVND come from the germline V gene (reference sequence). The CDR3 extends over 15 amino acids. The CDR3 DNA reads as TGTGCCAGTAGCAACTTGGGGTGGGAGAACACTGAAGCTTTCTTT. Translation gives CASSNLGWENTEAFF.

This clone was found once. The chain combines TRBV9 with TRBJ1-1, with D hard to call. V was clipped by 3 bases and J by 0 bases, with 9 bases between them. The CDR3 has 14 residues. The V gene's germline CDR1 is SGDLS and CDR2 YYNGEE. The chain's CDR3 is CASSGSIMNTEAFF. CDR3 sequence (DNA): TGTGCCAGCAGCGGGTCAATAATGAACACTGAAGCTTTCTTT.

This rearrangement joins TRBV13 to TRBJ2-3, with unresolved D. This CDR3 region has 12 residues. The V and J ends lost 5 bases and 3 bases respectively, with 6 bases between them. The germline V gene encodes CDR1 PRHDT and CDR2 FYEKMQ (reference sequence). CDR3 region: CASSPRTDTQYF. In nucleotides, the CDR3 is TGTGCCAGCAGCCCGAGAACAGATACGCAGTATTTT.

This clone was counted a single time. The chain recombines TRBV5-6 with TRBJ1-2; 9 bases fit TRBD1. This CDR3 comprises 14 residues. J gave up 8 bases and V 2 bases, and 7 bases lay outside the gene matches. From germline, CDR1 is SGHDT and CDR2 YYEEEE. This chain's CDR3 is CASSFGTGSLGYTF. As DNA, the CDR3 is TGTGCCAGCAGCTTTGGGACAGGGTCTCTAGGCTACACCTTC.

This rearrangement joins TRBV4-3 to TRBJ1-5; TRBD1 matches at 7 bases. This CDR3 has 16 residues. CDR1 is LGHNA and CDR2 is YSLEER in the germline V gene. The V segment lost 1 base and the J segment 2 bases; nucleotides outside the gene matches: 5. The CDR3 sequence is CASSQVTGAGNQPQHF. For the CDR3, the DNA is TGCGCCAGCAGCCAAGTCACAGGGGCCGGCAATCAGCCCCAGCATTTT.